These T cell receptor beta chains were read from a single sample in a study of T cell changes during pregnancy in multiple sclerosis. Clones were read by immunoSEQ multiplex PCR, and TCRdb kept only the in-frame ones, dropping some. The sample shows roughly 51,000 clones, 90% to 95% of them seen only once. The sequencing used CD8+ T cells from peripheral blood mononuclear cells, collected before pregnancy. The source of these receptors is a female donor with multiple sclerosis, enrolled in a pregnancy study. The CDR3 runs from the conserved cysteine through the conserved F or W. The D gene is left open where the match is weak. The size of a clone is reported for some rows only, either as once, few or many, or as a class for expanded clones.

V gene,J gene,D gene,clone size,CDR3 DNA,CDR3 protein
TRBV9,TRBJ2-7,TRBD1,.,TGTGCCAGCAGCGTAGGTGGGACAGGGTCTTACGAGCAGTACTTC,CASSVGGTGSYEQYF
TRBV10-3,TRBJ2-7,TRBD1,.,TGTGCCATCAGTGAGTCCGTCCAGGGGGTCGAGCAGTACTTC,CAISESVQGVEQYF
TRBV5-6,TRBJ2-7,.,.,TGTGCCAGCAGCTTGGGCCGGAGCTCCTACGAGCAGTACTTC,CASSLGRSSYEQYF
TRBV5-4,TRBJ1-1,.,.,TGTGCCAGCAGCCCCGTGGACAGCCACACTGAAGCTTTCTTT,CASSPVDSHTEAFF
TRBV27,TRBJ1-1,.,.,TGTGCCAGCAGTTTAGCACAAGAAAACACTGAAGCTTTCTTT,CASSLAQENTEAFF
TRBV4-1,TRBJ1-1,.,.,TGCGCCAGCAGCCAAGATCTTCGGGGAACTGAAGCTTTCTTT,CASSQDLRGTEAFF
TRBV9,TRBJ2-3,TRBD2,.,TGTGCCAGCAGCGGACTAGCGGGCCGCACAGATACGCAGTATTTT,CASSGLAGRTDTQYF
TRBV13,TRBJ1-2,.,.,TGTGCCAGCAGCTTCAGGGACGCGGGGGGCTACACCTTC,CASSFRDAGGYTF
TRBV5-1,TRBJ2-5,.,.,TGCGCCAGCAGCCCCCTCGGGGGTATGGAGACCCAGTACTTC,CASSPLGGMETQYF
TRBV27,TRBJ1-1,.,.,TGTGCCAGCAGTCGAAACAACGAAGCTTTCTTT,CASSRNNEAFF
TRBV27,TRBJ2-3,TRBD2,.,TGTGCCAGCAGGAGTGCCTCTAGCGGGAGGTCGCGGGATACGCAGTATTTT,CASRSASSGRSRDTQYF
TRBV7-2,TRBJ1-2,.,.,TGTGCCAGCAGCTTAGCGTGGGGGAGGAACTATGGCTACACCTTC,CASSLAWGRNYGYTF
TRBV13,TRBJ2-1,TRBD2,.,TGTGCCAGCAGCCCCCCCGGGAGGGGTGAGCAGTTCTTC,CASSPPGRGEQFF
TRBV9,TRBJ2-3,.,.,TGTGCCAGCAGCGTAGTGCCCCAGGATACGCAGTATTTT,CASSVVPQDTQYF
TRBV28,TRBJ2-7,TRBD1,.,TGTGCCAGCAGTCCGGGACAGGACTACGAGCAGTACTTC,CASSPGQDYEQYF
TRBV5-1,TRBJ2-1,TRBD2,.,TGCGCCAGCAGCTATCGGGCTAGCGGGAGACTCTACAATGAGCAGTTCTTC,CASSYRASGRLYNEQFF
TRBV5-1,TRBJ1-1,TRBD1,once,TGCGCCAGCAGAAAGGGACAGCAGAACACTGAAGCTTTCTTT,CASRKGQQNTEAFF
TRBV25-1,TRBJ2-1,.,.,TGTGCCAGCAAGAAAGGGAGCGGCGGGAATTACAATGAGCAGTTCTTC,CASKKGSGGNYNEQFF
TRBV4-1,TRBJ2-2,.,.,TGCGCCAGCAGCCAAGACGACAGACCCACCGGGGAGCTGTTTTTT,CASSQDDRPTGELFF
TRBV19,TRBJ1-2,TRBD1,.,TGTGCCAGCATAGGGGGCTTCTATGGCTACACCTTC,CASIGGFYGYTF
TRBV14,TRBJ2-3,.,.,TGTGCCAGCAGCCAAGAGGTCGGTACAGATACGCAGTATTTT,CASSQEVGTDTQYF
TRBV13,TRBJ1-2,TRBD1,.,TGTGCCAGCAGCTCCTCCTTGGACAGGGGCGTCTATGGCTACACCTTC,CASSSSLDRGVYGYTF
TRBV27,TRBJ2-7,TRBD2,.,TGTGCCAGCAGAGCTAGCGGGCACTACGAGCAGTACTTC,CASRASGHYEQYF
TRBV10-3,TRBJ2-1,TRBD1,.,TGTGCCATCAGTGAGGGACCGGGACAGAGCTACAATGAGCAGTTCTTC,CAISEGPGQSYNEQFF
TRBV5-5,TRBJ2-1,TRBD1,.,TGTGCCAGCAGCTTGGGACAGGGAGACTACAATGAGCAGTTCTTC,CASSLGQGDYNEQFF
TRBV6-6,TRBJ2-7,TRBD1,.,TGTGCCAGCAGCGGCCGGGACAGGGGGCCCTACGAGCAGTACTTC,CASSGRDRGPYEQYF
TRBV5-1,TRBJ2-7,TRBD1,.,TGCGCCAGCAGCCGGGACAGGGCAACCTACGAGCAGTACTTC,CASSRDRATYEQYF
TRBV14,TRBJ2-7,.,.,TGTGCCAGCAGCCAAGGAACAGGGTCCTACGAGCAGTACTTC,CASSQGTGSYEQYF
TRBV2,TRBJ2-1,TRBD2,.,TGTGCCAGTGCGAGATCCGGGACTAGCGTCTACAATGAGCAGTTCTTC,CASARSGTSVYNEQFF